This passage covers 30 T cell receptor beta chains from one sample sequenced in a study of shared clonotypes between healthy human individuals. The method was immunoSEQ multiplex PCR; TCRdb's version includes in-frame clones alone and lacks a portion of them. The sample lists fewer than 1.4 million clones; about four fifths were seen once. Sequences were obtained from memory CD4+ T cells from PBMCs. Subset of the sample: CD45RA-negative fraction. The receptors stem from a man aged 18-30 years in good health. Some clones in this sample may be carry-over from other donors' samples.

The J gene is TRBJ2-3, the V gene TRBV30; tentatively, D is TRBD2 (5 bases). V was trimmed by 4 bases and J by 2 bases, leaving 10 bases between them. The CDR3 covers 13 residues. Germline values: CDR1 GTSNPN, CDR2 SVGIG (reference sequence). The CDR3 DNA reads TGTGCCTGGACGGGCGGACTCACAGATACGCAGTATTTT. It specifies CAWTGGLTDTQYF.

Of note for this clone: This likely reflects a read error, since a far larger clone is one base away. The V call is TRBV30, the J call TRBJ2-5; perhaps TRBD2 as D (6 bases). The CDR3 is 13 residues long. Germline V CDR1 and CDR2: GTSNPN, SVGIG (reference sequence). Trimming left V 0 bases short and J 7 bases short, with 12 bases between. Written as DNA, the CDR3 is TGTGCCTGGAGTGTGGGCGGGAAAGGGACCCAGTACTTC. Translating it yields CAWSVGGKGTQYF. Filled out from reference TRBV30 and TRBJ2-5, the complete variable domain reads SQTIHQWPATLVQPVGSPLSLECTVEGTSNPNLYWYRQAAGRGLQLLFYSVGIGQISSEVPQNLSASRPQDRQFILSSKKLLLSDSGFYLCAWSVGGKGTQYFGPGTRLLVL.

The rearrangement uses TRBV2 and TRBJ1-5, with a possible D match to TRBD1 (5 bases). The germline V gene has CDR1 SNHLY and CDR2 FYNNEI. The CDR3 is 14 residues long. With 4 bases removed from V and 5 bases from J, the gap between germline ends came to 12 bases. The chain's CDR3 is CASSGDWGHQPQHF. The CDR3 nucleotides read TGTGCCAGCAGTGGGGACTGGGGCCATCAGCCCCAGCATTTT.

This clone was found once. The chain employs TRBV5-1 and TRBJ2-5; D remains unclear. Germline-derived CDR1 and CDR2 are SGHRS and YFSETQ. CDR3 size: 13 residues. The V end was cut by 4 bases, the J end by 5 bases, with 12 bases between. As DNA, the CDR3 is TGCGCCAGCAGCACCTATCGTCTTGAGACCCAGTACTTC. Protein: CASSTYRLETQYF.

The chain joins TRBV7-6 to TRBJ2-7; 8 bases match TRBD1. This CDR3 is 14 amino acids long. Looked up from germline, CDR1 is SGHVS and CDR2 is FNYEAQ. The ends lost 3 bases at V and 3 bases at J; junction bases unmatched: 4. CDR3 amino acids: CASSLQDRDYEQYF. In nucleotides, the CDR3 is TGTGCCAGCAGCTTGCAGGACAGGGACTACGAGCAGTACTTC. The full variable domain, its missing parts supplied by reference TRBV7-6 and TRBJ2-7, is GAGVSQSPRYKVTKRGQDVALRCDPISGHVSLYWYRQALGQGPEFLTYFNYEAQQDKSGLPNDRFSAERPEGSISTLTIQRTEQRDSAMYRCASSLQDRDYEQYFGPGTRLTVT.

The CDR3 here is CASGLAGRPSYEQYF. CDR3 nucleotide sequence: TGTGCCAGCGGGCTAGCGGGAAGGCCGAGCTACGAGCAGTACTTC. The chain employs TRBV27 and TRBJ2-7; 9 bases match TRBD2. CDR3 length: 15 residues. Germline loops: CDR1 MNHEY, CDR2 SMNVEV (reference sequence). The V gene end was trimmed by 8 bases and the J gene end by 3 bases; junction bases not matched to a gene: 11.

In the case of this clone: One end of the junction fails to match germline, which may point to a read error. V usage is TRBV28 and J usage is TRBJ2-7; 7 bases align to TRBD2. This CDR3 spans 13 amino acids. Germline V gene data show CDR1 as MDHEN and CDR2 as SYDVKM. This CDR3 is CATSLGGMYEQYF. CDR3 in DNA: TGTGCCACCAGTCTGGGAGGGATGTATGAGCAGTACTTC.

This clone was detected only a few times. The chain carries TRBV28 and TRBJ2-3; weak D call: TRBD1 (5 bases). Trimming pared 5 bases from V and 2 bases from J, leaving 20 bases between. Germline assignment: CDR1 MDHEN and CDR2 SYDVKM. The CDR3 has 17 amino acids. CDR3 nucleotides: TGTGCCAGCAGTACACGACAGAGATTTACCCTCACAGATACGCAGTATTTT. This encodes CASSTRQRFTLTDTQYF.

The V and J genes are TRBV29-1 and TRBJ1-1; D is undetermined. Looked up from germline, CDR1 is SQVTM and CDR2 is ANQGSEA. The germline V and J ends were trimmed by 4 bases and 0 bases, with 12 bases remaining between them. This CDR3 spans 14 amino acids. The CDR3, as DNA: TGCAGCGTTGGGTGGCATCAGGTGAACACTGAAGCTTTCTTT. It codes for CSVGWHQVNTEAFF.

V gene TRBV10-2 combines with J gene TRBJ2-1, with TRBD2 matching 9 bases. This CDR3 is built from 14 residues. V gave up 6 bases and J gave up 5 bases; unmatched junction bases: 5. Germline V lookup: CDR1 WSHSY, CDR2 SAAADI. The CDR3: CASRRTSVNNEQFF. As DNA, the CDR3 is TGCGCCAGCAGGAGGACTAGCGTCAACAATGAGCAGTTCTTC.

This clone was counted once. Within the sample, other DNA sequences also encode this same CDR3. The V and J genes are TRBV2 and TRBJ2-1, with D possibly being TRBD1 (6 bases). V shed 6 bases and J shed 3 bases, with 12 bases lying between them. Germline assignment: CDR1 SNHLY and CDR2 FYNNEI. The length of the CDR3 is 14 residues. The DNA of the CDR3 is TGTGCCAGCAGGGGGGCAGGTGTCTACAATGAGCAGTTCTTC. As protein: CASRGAGVYNEQFF.

The V call is TRBV9, the J call TRBJ2-5, with D unresolved. The germline V gene has CDR1 SGDLS and CDR2 YYNGEE. V shed 0 bases and J shed 6 bases, with 9 bases lying between them. The length of the CDR3 is 13 residues. The CDR3 region is CASSVGSWQTQYF. Here the CDR3 DNA reads TGTGCCAGCAGCGTAGGATCTTGGCAGACCCAGTACTTC.

The sample holds one count of this clone. The V call is TRBV28, the J call TRBJ2-6; D unresolved. The V gene lost 2 bases and the J gene lost 1 base, with 9 bases spanning the gap. The CDR3 totals 16 residues. Germline V gives CDR1 MDHEN, CDR2 SYDVKM. The CDR3 is CASSLISGSGANVLTF. CDR3 DNA: TGTGCCAGCAGTTTAATCTCCGGGTCTGGGGCCAACGTCCTGACTTTC.

This chain connects TRBV18 to TRBJ2-7, with TRBD2 matching over 8 bases. Germline V gives CDR1 KGHSH, CDR2 LQKENI. The ends lost 2 bases at V and 5 bases at J; junction bases unmatched: 11. CDR3 length: 16 amino acids. The CDR3 reads CASSPVQVAGRNEQYF. Written as DNA, the CDR3 is TGTGCCAGCTCACCAGTTCAGGTAGCGGGACGGAACGAGCAGTACTTC.

This rearrangement joins TRBV5-4 to TRBJ2-5; 10 bases align to TRBD1. The J call may be faulty, since TRBJ2-7 better matches the DNA end. Germline lookup yields CDR1 SGHNT and CDR2 YYREEE (reference sequence). CDR3 length: 15 amino acids. The CDR3 protein is CASSLQGTGAYEQYF. In nucleotides, the CDR3 is TGTGCCAGCAGCTTGCAGGGGACAGGGGCATACGAGCAGTACTTC.

This clone was observed once. This sample includes further DNA sequences coding for the same CDR3. CDR3 coding DNA: TGCGCCAGCAGCTTCGGGCTAGGTACAGATACGCAGTATTTT. It specifies CASSFGLGTDTQYF. J is TRBJ2-3 and V is TRBV5-1; no clear D. V was pared by 2 bases and J by 3 bases, with 10 bases between. The germline V gene has CDR1 SGHRS and CDR2 YFSETQ. The CDR3 sequence is 14 residues long.

The V gene is TRBV6-5, the J gene TRBJ1-2; D not resolved. The V end lost 10 bases, the J end lost 8 bases, and 14 bases lay between the germline ends. The CDR3 has 11 residues. Germline V CDR1 and CDR2: MNHEY, SVGAGI. The CDR3 loop reads CATHGGGGYTF. The CDR3 bases are TGTGCCACGCACGGCGGAGGAGGCTACACCTTC.

V and J are TRBV28 and TRBJ2-7; TRBD2 matches at 9 bases. Germline V gives CDR1 MDHEN, CDR2 SYDVKM. This CDR3 comprises 17 residues. V was clipped by 2 bases and J by 1 base; unmatched bases: 9. The CDR3 loop is CASSLAGGTPRSYEQYF. CDR3 coding DNA: TGTGCCAGCAGTTTAGCGGGAGGGACGCCTCGATCCTACGAGCAGTACTTC.

The chain couples TRBV5-1 to TRBJ2-5; 13 nucleotides match TRBD2. V shed 7 bases, J shed 0 bases, and the junction held 12 bases outside the gene matches. The germline CDR1 and CDR2 sequences are SGHRS and YFSETQ. CDR3 size: 18 residues. CDR3 bases: TGCGCCAGCCGACTTAACGTGGGACTAGCGGGAAACCAAGAGACCCAGTACTTC. Protein: CASRLNVGLAGNQETQYF. Filled out from reference TRBV5-1 and TRBJ2-5, the complete variable domain reads KAGVTQTPRYLIKTRGQQVTLSCSPISGHRSVSWYQQTPGQGLQFLFEYFSETQRNKGNFPGRFSGRQFSNSRSEMNVSTLELGDSALYLCASRLNVGLAGNQETQYFGPGTRLLVL.

As concerns this clone: This same CDR3 is encoded by further DNA sequences in the sample. The chain links TRBV20-1 to TRBJ2-4; possibly TRBD2 for D (6 bases). The CDR3 totals 11 residues. Trimming took off 6 bases at V and 5 bases at J, with 8 bases between the two ends. Germline V gene data show CDR1 as DFQATT and CDR2 as SNEGSKA (reference sequence). The CDR3 DNA is TGCAGTGCCCCGGGAGAAAACATTCAGTACTTC. It codes for CSAPGENIQYF.

This chain connects TRBV11-2 to TRBJ1-2; 9 bases match TRBD1. Germline V gene lookup returns CDR1 SGHAT and CDR2 FQNNGV. The length of the CDR3 is 16 residues. The trim removed 5 bases at V and 5 bases at J, leaving 12 bases unmatched. CDR3 sequence reads: CASSKGGDRVKYGYTF. CDR3 sequence (DNA): TGTGCCAGCAGCAAAGGAGGGGACAGGGTAAAGTATGGCTACACCTTC.

The J gene is TRBJ2-5, the V gene TRBV11-3, with D perhaps matching TRBD1 (6 bases). There are 16 residues in the CDR3. Trimming pared 5 bases from V and 1 base from J, leaving 17 bases between. Germline V gene lookup returns CDR1 SGHNT and CDR2 YENEEA. CDR3 sequence (DNA): TGTGCCAGCAGCCTACAGGGTAAGGGTCTCCAAGAGACCCAGTACTTC. Translation: CASSLQGKGLQETQYF.

This sequence joins TRBV7-9 and TRBJ1-1, with D possibly matching TRBD1 (6 bases). The germline V gene encodes CDR1 SEHNR and CDR2 FQNEAQ (reference sequence). This CDR3 is 18 amino acids long. Trimming shortened V by 1 base and J by 5 bases, and 23 bases separated the two germline ends. In DNA form, the CDR3 reads TGTGCCAGCAGCTTAGGATCGGGGGCGCGGGGGTCTGATACTGAAGCTTTCTTT. Translating gives CASSLGSGARGSDTEAFF. Full variable domain (missing parts from reference TRBV7-9 and TRBJ1-1): DTGVSQNPRHKITKRGQNVTFRCDPISEHNRLYWYRQTLGQGPEFLTYFQNEAQLEKSRLLSDRFSAERPKGSFSTLEIQRTEQGDSAMYLCASSLGSGARGSDTEAFFGQGTRLTVV.

The V call is TRBV7-3, the J call TRBJ2-5; D may match TRBD1 or TRBD2 (6 bases each). V lost 2 bases and J 5 bases, leaving 15 bases between the germline ends. Germline loops: CDR1 SGHTA, CDR2 FQGTGA. The CDR3 spans 15 residues. CDR3 in amino acids: CASSLGGGKEETQYF. The CDR3 DNA reads TGTGCCAGCAGCTTAGGGGGCGGGAAGGAGGAGACCCAGTACTTC.

This chain uses TRBV5-1 with TRBJ2-7; 8 bases are shared with TRBD1. After removal of 2 bases from V and 6 bases from J, the junction contained 10 bases not matched to a gene. Germline V gene data show CDR1 as SGHRS and CDR2 as YFSETQ. This CDR3 comprises 15 residues. CDR3 amino acids: CASSLVYRGKLEQYF. CDR3 nucleotide sequence: TGCGCCAGCAGCTTAGTTTACAGGGGGAAGCTCGAGCAGTACTTC.

On this clone itself: Other DNA sequences in the sample encode the same CDR3. The rearrangement links TRBV5-1 to TRBJ1-5, with 7 bases that match TRBD1. CDR1 SGHRS and CDR2 YFSETQ come from the germline V gene. There are 13 residues in the CDR3. The junction had 3 bases not matched to a gene; V was cut back by 4 bases and J by 5 bases. For the CDR3, the DNA is TGCGCCAGCAGCATAGACAGGGATCAGCCCCAGCATTTT. Translation: CASSIDRDQPQHF.

This chain links TRBV29-1 with TRBJ1-1; TRBD1 is a possible D gene (5 bases). V lost 2 bases and J lost 0, with 13 bases in between. Germline loops: CDR1 SQVTM, CDR2 ANQGSEA. The CDR3 runs to 15 residues. The CDR3 spells CSVEPWGGLNTEAFF. The CDR3 DNA is TGCAGCGTTGAACCATGGGGGGGATTGAACACTGAAGCTTTCTTT.

The chain carries TRBV6-6 and TRBJ2-7, with TRBD2 matching over 12 bases. Unmatched junction bases numbered 5, after V lost 5 bases and J lost 6 bases. The germline V gene encodes CDR1 MNHNY and CDR2 SVGAGI (reference sequence). This CDR3 spans 14 amino acids. DNA of the CDR3: TGTGCCAGCAGTCGGACTAGCGGGACTCTCGAGCAGTACTTC. This encodes CASSRTSGTLEQYF.

A single count supports this clone. V usage is TRBV4-2 and J usage is TRBJ2-7; 9 bases are shared with TRBD1. V trimming: 5 bases; J trimming: 4 bases; junction bases outside the gene matches: 9. Per germline, CDR1 LGHNA and CDR2 YNFKEQ. The CDR3 has 15 residues. The CDR3 DNA reads TGTGCCAGCAGCTTAGATAGGGACAGGGATTACGAGCAGTACTTC. Translated: CASSLDRDRDYEQYF.

The DNA of the CDR3 is TGTGCCAGCAGGGGAGAACAGGTGGAAGGCACTGAAGCTTTCTTT. Its translation: CASRGEQVEGTEAFF. V is TRBV6-1 and J is TRBJ1-1; D may be TRBD1 (5 bases). The V gene's germline CDR1 is MNHNS and CDR2 SASEGT. The CDR3 runs 15 residues. Trimming cost V 6 bases and J 4 bases, with 18 bases left between them.